This T cell receptor beta chain was identified in a study of blood T cell repertoires in COVID-19. The repertoire was sequenced with immunoSEQ multiplex PCR; TCRdb's copy has only in-frame clones and lacks some. Seen here are 150,000 to 180,000 clones, about 85% observed once, and the top ten hold 7% to 10%. J lost 8 bases, V lost 3 bases, and 15 bases had no gene match. Per the germline V gene, CDR1 is KGHSH and CDR2 is LQKENI. The CDR3 length is 18 residues. The gene calls are TRBV18 and TRBJ1-4, with 10 bases that match TRBD1. The clonotype comes from a woman aged 55-70 years with COVID-19, enrolled during active disease. Sequenced: peripheral blood. CDR3 in amino acids: CASSPRNPSTGGIEKLFF. For the CDR3, the DNA is TGTGCCAGCTCACCGCGCAACCCTTCGACAGGGGGCATCGAAAAACTGTTTTTT. The complete variable domain, with remaining parts taken from reference TRBV18 and TRBJ1-4, reads NAGVMQNPRHLVRRRGQEARLRCSPMKGHSHVYWYRQLPEEGLKFMVYLQKENIIDESGMPKERFSAEFPKEGPSILRIQQVVRGDSAAYFCASSPRNPSTGGIEKLFFGSGTQLSVL.